Below are 8 T cell receptor beta chains sequenced from a single sample in a study of blood T cell repertoires in COVID-19. The table came from immunoSEQ multiplex PCR; TCRdb's copy has only in-frame clones and leaves some out. Counted here are roughly 230,000 clones, 83% occurring once; the ten biggest clones make up 5.5%. Specimen: peripheral blood. These TCRs come from a human donor in a cohort sampled during active COVID-19.

The chain has TRBV24-1 and TRBJ2-1; D perhaps matches TRBD1 (6 bases). The CDR3 contains 16 residues. V was cut by 4 bases and J by 0 bases, with 12 bases left in between. Germline assignment: CDR1 KGHDR and CDR2 SFDVKD. The CDR3 protein is CATSDTGQSSYNEQFF. The CDR3 coding sequence is TGTGCCACCAGTGACACAGGGCAAAGCTCCTACAATGAGCAGTTCTTC.

In regard to this clone: The junction and the germline gene differ at one end; a read error may be behind it. The chain employs TRBV4-2 and TRBJ2-1; D is perhaps TRBD2 (9 bases). The germline CDR1 and CDR2 sequences are LGHNA and YNFKEQ. The CDR3 covers 13 residues. The CDR3 is CASSSGGGRASLF. In DNA form, the CDR3 reads TGTGCCAGTTCCTCAGGGGGCGGGAGGGCCTCACTCTTC.

This clone has only a few counts. V gene TRBV28 combines with J gene TRBJ1-6; 9 nucleotides align to TRBD1. The CDR3 spans 16 residues. J lost 4 bases, V lost 3 bases, and 4 bases had no gene match. Germline assignment: CDR1 MDHEN and CDR2 SYDVKM. CDR3: CASSLLGQGYNSPLHF. The CDR3 DNA follows: TGTGCCAGCAGTTTGCTGGGACAGGGTTATAATTCACCCCTCCACTTT.

This clone has a single count. The rearrangement joins TRBV19 to TRBJ2-1, with a weak D call TRBD1 (6 bases). CDR3 length: 18 amino acids. CDR1 and CDR2 (germline): LNHDA, SQIVND (reference sequence). The germline V and J ends were trimmed by 4 bases and 0 bases, with 19 bases remaining between them. The CDR3 is CASSTPRQVPSSYNEQFF. The CDR3, as DNA: TGTGCCAGTAGTACCCCCCGACAGGTCCCCAGCTCCTACAATGAGCAGTTCTTC.

V is TRBV7-3 and J is TRBJ2-7; TRBD2 agrees at 12 bases. The CDR3 contains 16 residues. CDR1 and CDR2 from the germline V gene are SGHTA and FQGTGA. Trimming removed 5 bases from V and 5 bases from J; junction bases left unmatched: 10. CDR3 loop: CASSPQGLAGGHEQYF. As DNA, the CDR3 is TGTGCCAGCAGCCCCCAGGGACTAGCGGGCGGCCACGAGCAGTACTTC.

Only a few counts were recorded for this clone. The chain is built from TRBV5-1 and TRBJ2-5; weak D call: TRBD2 (6 bases). The CDR3 is made up of 13 amino acids. Trimming left V 6 bases short and J 4 bases short, with 13 bases between. The V gene's germline CDR1 is SGHRS and CDR2 YFSETQ. CDR3 bases: TGCGCCAGCACGGAGGGTTCGGGAGAGACCCAGTACTTC. This gives the protein CASTEGSGETQYF. Together with reference TRBV5-1 and TRBJ2-5, the CDR3 gives the full variable domain: KAGVTQTPRYLIKTRGQQVTLSCSPISGHRSVSWYQQTPGQGLQFLFEYFSETQRNKGNFPGRFSGRQFSNSRSEMNVSTLELGDSALYLCASTEGSGETQYFGPGTRLLVL.

This chain links TRBV6-5 with TRBJ2-6; D unresolved. Germline CDR1 is MNHEY and CDR2 is SVGAGI. Trimming left V 6 bases short and J 0 bases short, with 9 bases between. The CDR3 is made up of 15 amino acids. CDR3 nucleotides: TGTGCCAGCAGGGGCCCAAGCTCTGGGGCCAACGTCCTGACTTTC. It codes for CASRGPSSGANVLTF.

The J gene is TRBJ2-5, the V gene TRBV29-1, with 7 bases aligning to TRBD1. After removal of 7 bases from V and 5 bases from J, the junction contained 10 bases not matched to a gene. CDR3 length equals 13 residues. Germline lookup yields CDR1 SQVTM and CDR2 ANQGSEA. CDR3 nucleotide sequence: TGCAGCGCGGGACAGACATCAGGGGAGACCCAGTACTTC. Amino acid sequence: CSAGQTSGETQYF.